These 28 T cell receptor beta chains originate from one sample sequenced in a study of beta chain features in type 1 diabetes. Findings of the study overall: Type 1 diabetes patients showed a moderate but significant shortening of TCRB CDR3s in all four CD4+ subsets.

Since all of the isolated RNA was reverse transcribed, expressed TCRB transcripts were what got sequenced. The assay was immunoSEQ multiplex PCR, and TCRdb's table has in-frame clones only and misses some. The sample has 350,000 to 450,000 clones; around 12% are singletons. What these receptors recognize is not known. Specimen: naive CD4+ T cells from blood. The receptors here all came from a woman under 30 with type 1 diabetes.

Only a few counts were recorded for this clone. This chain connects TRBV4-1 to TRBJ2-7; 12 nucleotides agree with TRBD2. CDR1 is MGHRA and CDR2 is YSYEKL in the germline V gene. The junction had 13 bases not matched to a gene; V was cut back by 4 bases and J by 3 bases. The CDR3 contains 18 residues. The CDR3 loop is CASSLRLAGVTFRYEQYF. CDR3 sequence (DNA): TGCGCCAGCAGCCTCAGACTAGCGGGAGTTACATTTCGCTACGAGCAGTACTTC.

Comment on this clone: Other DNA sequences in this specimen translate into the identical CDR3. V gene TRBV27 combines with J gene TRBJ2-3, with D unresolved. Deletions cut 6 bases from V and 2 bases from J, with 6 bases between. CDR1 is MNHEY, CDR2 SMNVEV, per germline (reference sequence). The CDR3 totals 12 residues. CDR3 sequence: CASSRSTDTQYF. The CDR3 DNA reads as TGTGCCAGCAGCCGTTCCACAGATACGCAGTATTTT.

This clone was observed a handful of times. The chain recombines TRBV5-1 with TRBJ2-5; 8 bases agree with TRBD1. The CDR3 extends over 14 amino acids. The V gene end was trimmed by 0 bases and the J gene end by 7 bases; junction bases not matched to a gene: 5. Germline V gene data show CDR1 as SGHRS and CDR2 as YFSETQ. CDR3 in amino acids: CASSLGGQAGTQYF. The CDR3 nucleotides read TGCGCCAGCAGCTTGGGGGGACAGGCGGGGACCCAGTACTTC.

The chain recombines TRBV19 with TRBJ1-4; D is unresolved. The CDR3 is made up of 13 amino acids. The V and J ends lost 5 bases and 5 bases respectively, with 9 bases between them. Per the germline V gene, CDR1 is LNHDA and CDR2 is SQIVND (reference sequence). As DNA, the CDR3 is TGTGCCAGTAGTCAAGACACAAATGAAAAACTGTTTTTT. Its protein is CASSQDTNEKLFF. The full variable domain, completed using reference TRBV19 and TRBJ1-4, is DGGITQSPKYLFRKEGQNVTLSCEQNLNHDAMYWYRQDPGQGLRLIYYSQIVNDFQKGDIAEGYSVSREKKESFPLTVTSAQKNPTAFYLCASSQDTNEKLFFGSGTQLSVL.

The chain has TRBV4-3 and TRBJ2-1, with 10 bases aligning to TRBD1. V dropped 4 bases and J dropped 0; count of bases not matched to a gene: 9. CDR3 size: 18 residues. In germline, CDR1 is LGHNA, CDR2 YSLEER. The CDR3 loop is CASSRDRGFWSSYNEQFF. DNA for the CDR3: TGCGCCAGCAGCCGGGACAGGGGATTTTGGAGCTCCTACAATGAGCAGTTCTTC.

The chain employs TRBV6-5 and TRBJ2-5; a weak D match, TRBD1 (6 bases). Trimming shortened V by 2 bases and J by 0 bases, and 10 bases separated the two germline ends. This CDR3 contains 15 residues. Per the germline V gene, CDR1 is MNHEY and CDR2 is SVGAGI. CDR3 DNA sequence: TGTGCCAGCAGTTACGGGACAACCCACCAAGAGACCCAGTACTTC. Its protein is CASSYGTTHQETQYF.

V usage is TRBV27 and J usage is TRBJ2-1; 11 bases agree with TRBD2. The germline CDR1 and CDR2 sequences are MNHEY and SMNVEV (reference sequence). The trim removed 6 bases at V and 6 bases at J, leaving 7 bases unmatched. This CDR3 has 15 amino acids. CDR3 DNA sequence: TGTGCCAGCAGGCAGACTAGCGGGACGTTCAATGAGCAGTTCTTC. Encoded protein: CASRQTSGTFNEQFF.

The CDR3: CASSPPGQGRDTQYF. The CDR3 DNA sequence: TGTGCCAGCTCACCACCGGGGCAGGGCAGAGATACGCAGTATTTT. The genes are TRBV18 and TRBJ2-3; D perhaps matches TRBD1 (5 bases). Trimming took 0 bases from V and 5 from J, leaving 12 bases between them. This CDR3 is built from 15 residues. CDR1 is KGHSH and CDR2 is LQKENI in the germline V gene.

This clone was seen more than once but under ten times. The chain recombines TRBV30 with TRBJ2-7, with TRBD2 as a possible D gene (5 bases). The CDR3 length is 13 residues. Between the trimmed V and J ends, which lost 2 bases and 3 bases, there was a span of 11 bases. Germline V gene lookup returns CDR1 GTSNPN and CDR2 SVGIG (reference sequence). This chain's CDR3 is CAWSQRVFYEQYF. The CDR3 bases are TGTGCCTGGAGTCAGAGGGTTTTCTACGAGCAGTACTTC. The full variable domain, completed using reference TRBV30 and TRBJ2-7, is SQTIHQWPATLVQPVGSPLSLECTVEGTSNPNLYWYRQAAGRGLQLLFYSVGIGQISSEVPQNLSASRPQDRQFILSSKKLLLSDSGFYLCAWSQRVFYEQYFGPGTRLTVT.

The CDR3 is CASSLGPRGMVHGTQYF. The CDR3, as DNA: TGTGCCAGCAGCTTAGGCCCCAGGGGCATGGTGCATGGTACGCAGTATTTT. The V call is TRBV7-9, the J call TRBJ2-3; the D gene is possibly TRBD1 (6 bases). This CDR3 has 17 amino acids. CDR1 SEHNR and CDR2 FQNEAQ come from the germline V gene (reference sequence). Trimming shortened V by 1 base and J by 8 bases, and 22 bases separated the two germline ends.

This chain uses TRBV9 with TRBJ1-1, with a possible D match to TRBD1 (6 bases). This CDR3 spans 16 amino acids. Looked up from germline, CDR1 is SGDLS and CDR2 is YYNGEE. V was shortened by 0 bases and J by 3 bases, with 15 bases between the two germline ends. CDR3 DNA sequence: TGTGCCAGCAGCGTAGACCCGGGACCAGGGGACACTGAAGCTTTCTTT. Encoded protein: CASSVDPGPGDTEAFF. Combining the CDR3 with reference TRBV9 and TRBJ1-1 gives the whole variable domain DSGVTQTPKHLITATGQRVTLRCSPRSGDLSVYWYQQSLDQGLQFLIQYYNGEERAKGNILERFSAQQFPDLHSELNLSSLELGDSALYFCASSVDPGPGDTEAFFGQGTRLTVV.

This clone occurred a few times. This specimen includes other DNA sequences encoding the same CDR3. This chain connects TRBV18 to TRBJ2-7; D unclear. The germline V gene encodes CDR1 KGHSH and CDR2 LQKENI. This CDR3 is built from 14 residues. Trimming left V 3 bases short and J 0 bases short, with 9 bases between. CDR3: CASSPAGSSYEQYF. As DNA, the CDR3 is TGTGCCAGCTCACCTGCCGGGTCCTCCTACGAGCAGTACTTC.

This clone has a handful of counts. CDR3 protein: CASSPAGDIQYF. CDR3 DNA: TGTGCCAGCAGCCCGGCAGGGGACATTCAGTACTTC. The chain combines TRBV7-9 with TRBJ2-4; maybe TRBD1 (6 bases). CDR1 and CDR2 (germline): SEHNR, FQNEAQ (reference sequence). Trimming cost V 5 bases and J 8 bases, with 10 bases left between them. The CDR3 has 12 residues.

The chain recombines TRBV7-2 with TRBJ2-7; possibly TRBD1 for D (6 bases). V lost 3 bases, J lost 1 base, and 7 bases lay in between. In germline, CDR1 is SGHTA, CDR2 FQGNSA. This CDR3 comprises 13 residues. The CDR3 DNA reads TGTGCCAGCAGCTTCGACAGGTCCTACGAGCAGTACTTC. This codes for CASSFDRSYEQYF.

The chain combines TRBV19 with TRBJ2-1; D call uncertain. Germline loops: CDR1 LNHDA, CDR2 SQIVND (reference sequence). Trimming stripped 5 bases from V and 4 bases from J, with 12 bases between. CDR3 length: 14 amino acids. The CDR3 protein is CASSLVGEYNEQFF. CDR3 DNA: TGTGCCAGTAGTCTCGTCGGAGAGTACAATGAGCAGTTCTTC.

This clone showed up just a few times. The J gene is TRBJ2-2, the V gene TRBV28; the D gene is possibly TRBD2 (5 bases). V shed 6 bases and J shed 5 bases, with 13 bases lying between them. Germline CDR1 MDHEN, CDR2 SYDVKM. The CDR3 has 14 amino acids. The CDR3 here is CASRSGARTGELFF. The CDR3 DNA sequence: TGTGCCAGCAGGAGCGGAGCGCGTACCGGGGAGCTGTTTTTT. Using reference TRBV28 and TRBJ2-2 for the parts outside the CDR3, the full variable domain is DVKVTQSSRYLVKRTGEKVFLECVQDMDHENMFWYRQDPGLGLRLIYFSYDVKMKEKGDIPEGYSVSREKKERFSLILESASTNQTSMYLCASRSGARTGELFFGEGSRLTVL.

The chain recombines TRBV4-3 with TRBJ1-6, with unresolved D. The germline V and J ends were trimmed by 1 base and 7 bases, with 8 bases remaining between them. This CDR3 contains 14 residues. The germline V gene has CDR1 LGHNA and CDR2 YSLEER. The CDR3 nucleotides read TGCGCCAGCAGCCAAGGGCAGGCCAATTCACCCCTCCACTTT. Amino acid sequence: CASSQGQANSPLHF.

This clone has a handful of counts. The CDR3 coding sequence is TGCAGCGGGGGGACAGGGGGTTACGGCTACACCTTC. Translation: CSGGTGGYGYTF. The chain carries TRBV29-1 and TRBJ1-2; TRBD1 aligns across 11 bases. Germline lookup yields CDR1 SQVTM and CDR2 ANQGSEA. Trimming took 7 bases from V and 8 from J; bases not matched to a gene: 6. This CDR3 comprises 12 residues.

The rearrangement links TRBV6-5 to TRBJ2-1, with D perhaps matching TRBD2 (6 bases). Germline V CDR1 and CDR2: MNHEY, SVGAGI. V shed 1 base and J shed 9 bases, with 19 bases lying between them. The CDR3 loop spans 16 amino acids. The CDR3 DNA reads TGTGCCAGCAGTTACTTGGGCGGGACTCTCCCGGGTGAGCAGTTCTTC. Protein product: CASSYLGGTLPGEQFF.

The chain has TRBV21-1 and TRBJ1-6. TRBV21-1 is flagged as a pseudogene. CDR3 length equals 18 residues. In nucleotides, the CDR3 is TGTGCCAGCAGCAAAATGCCCGGCCGGGAGGGTAGGGATTCACCCCTCCACTTT. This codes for CASSKMPGREGRDSPLHF.

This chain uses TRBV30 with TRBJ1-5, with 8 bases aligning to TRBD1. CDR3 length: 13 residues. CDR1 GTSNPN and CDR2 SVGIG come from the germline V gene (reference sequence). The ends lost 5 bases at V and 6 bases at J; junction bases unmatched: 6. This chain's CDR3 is CAWDGQGGQPQHF. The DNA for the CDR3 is TGTGCCTGGGATGGACAGGGAGGTCAGCCCCAGCATTTT. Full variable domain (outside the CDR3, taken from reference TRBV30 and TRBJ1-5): SQTIHQWPATLVQPVGSPLSLECTVEGTSNPNLYWYRQAAGRGLQLLFYSVGIGQISSEVPQNLSASRPQDRQFILSSKKLLLSDSGFYLCAWDGQGGQPQHFGDGTRLSIL.

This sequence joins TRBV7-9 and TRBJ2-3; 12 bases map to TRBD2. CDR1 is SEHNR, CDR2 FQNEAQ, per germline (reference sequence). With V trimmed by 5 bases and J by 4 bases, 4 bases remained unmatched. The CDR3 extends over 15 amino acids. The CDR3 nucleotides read TGTGCCAGCAGCGAACTAGCGGGAGGTGCAGATACGCAGTATTTT. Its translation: CASSELAGGADTQYF.

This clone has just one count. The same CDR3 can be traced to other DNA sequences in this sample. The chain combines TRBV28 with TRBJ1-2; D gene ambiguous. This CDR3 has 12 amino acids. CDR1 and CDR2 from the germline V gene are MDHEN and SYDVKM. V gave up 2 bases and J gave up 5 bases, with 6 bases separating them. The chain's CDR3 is CASSLGGYGYTF. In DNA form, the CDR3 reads TGTGCCAGCAGTTTAGGAGGGTATGGCTACACCTTC.

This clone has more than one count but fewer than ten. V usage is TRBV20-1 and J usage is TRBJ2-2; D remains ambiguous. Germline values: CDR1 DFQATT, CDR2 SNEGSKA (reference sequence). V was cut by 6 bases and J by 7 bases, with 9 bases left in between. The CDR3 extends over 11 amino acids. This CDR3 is CSAPASGELFF. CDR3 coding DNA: TGCAGTGCACCGGCTAGCGGGGAGCTGTTTTTT.

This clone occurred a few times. CDR3 nucleotides: TGTGCCAGCAGCCCAGGCGGGGGAAAAGTCCGAGCCAAAAACATTCAGTACTTC. Protein product: CASSPGGGKVRAKNIQYF. The chain combines TRBV7-2 with TRBJ2-4, with 7 bases that match TRBD2. Germline trimming cut 5 bases from V and 0 bases from J; bases unmatched to any gene: 13. Germline V gene data show CDR1 as SGHTA and CDR2 as FQGNSA. The CDR3 is 18 amino acids.

The CDR3 nucleotides are TGTGCCAGCAGCTTGGCCGGCGGAAATACGCAGTATTTT. It codes for CASSLAGGNTQYF. The chain has TRBV5-4 and TRBJ2-3; the D is unclear. This CDR3 is 13 amino acids long. The V and J ends lost 0 bases and 7 bases respectively, with 9 bases between them. Germline V lookup: CDR1 SGHNT, CDR2 YYREEE (reference sequence). The full variable domain, rest sourced from reference TRBV5-4 and TRBJ2-3, is ETGVTQSPTHLIKTRGQQVTLRCSSQSGHNTVSWYQQALGQGPQFIFQYYREEENGRGNFPPRFSGLQFPNYSSELNVNALELDDSALYLCASSLAGGNTQYFGPGTRLTVL.

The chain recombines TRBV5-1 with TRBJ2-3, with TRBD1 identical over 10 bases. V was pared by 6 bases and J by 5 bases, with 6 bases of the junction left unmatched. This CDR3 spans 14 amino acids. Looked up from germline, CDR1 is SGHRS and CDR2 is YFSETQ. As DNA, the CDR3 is TGCGCCAGCACGGGACAGGGGTTTTTAGATACGCAGTATTTT. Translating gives CASTGQGFLDTQYF.

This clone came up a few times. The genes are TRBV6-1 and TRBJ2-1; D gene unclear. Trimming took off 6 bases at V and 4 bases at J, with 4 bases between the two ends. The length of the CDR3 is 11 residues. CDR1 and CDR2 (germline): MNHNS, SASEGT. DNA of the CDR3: TGTGCCAGCAGCCGTTACAATGAGCAGTTCTTC. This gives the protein CASSRYNEQFF.